This is a list of T cell receptor beta chains from one sample in a study of lymphopenia after photon versus proton radiotherapy. Here immunoSEQ multiplex PCR was the method, and the copy in TCRdb shows in-frame clones only, minus some. The sample lists more than 45,000 clones, roughly 83% occurring once. Sample: peripheral blood, taken from a patient treated with proton-based radiotherapy. The receptors were gathered from a man aged 55-75 years with pancreatic cancer. CDR3s include the opening cysteine and the closing phenylalanine or tryptophan. Fields, in order: clone size, V gene, J gene, D gene, CDR3 protein, CDR3 DNA. D genes are given only for firm matches. Size values are once, few and many counts, or a class for expanded clones, and some rows have none.

size: once
V: TRBV19
J: TRBJ2-1
D: .
CDR3: CASSIENEQFF
DNA: TGTGCCAGTAGTATTGAAAATGAGCAGTTCTTC

size: .
V: TRBV7-6
J: TRBJ2-2
D: TRBD2
CDR3: CASRLAAGTGELFF
DNA: TGTGCCAGCAGACTAGCGGCCGGGACCGGGGAGCTGTTTTTT

size: once
V: TRBV2
J: TRBJ1-5
D: TRBD1
CDR3: CATGQGNQPQHF
DNA: TGTGCCACCGGACAGGGAAATCAGCCCCAGCATTTT

size: .
V: TRBV6-1
J: TRBJ2-1
D: TRBD2
CDR3: CASSEALGLAYNEQFF
DNA: TGTGCCAGCAGTGAAGCGCTGGGACTAGCCTACAATGAGCAGTTCTTC

size: .
V: TRBV28
J: TRBJ1-5
D: .
CDR3: CASSLPANQPQHF
DNA: TGTGCCAGCAGTTTGCCAGCCAATCAGCCCCAGCATTTT

size: .
V: TRBV4-1
J: TRBJ2-3
D: .
CDR3: CASSQELPTDTQYF
DNA: TGCGCCAGCAGCCAAGAGTTACCGACAGATACGCAGTATTTT

size: .
V: TRBV28
J: TRBJ1-2
D: .
CDR3: CASSRYRARGYGYTF
DNA: TGTGCCAGCAGTCGCTACAGGGCCCGAGGCTATGGCTACACCTTC

size: .
V: TRBV6-5
J: TRBJ1-3
D: .
CDR3: CASSYSRGGNTIYF
DNA: TGTGCCAGCAGTTACTCTAGGGGTGGAAACACCATATATTTT

size: medium-sized
V: TRBV5-4
J: TRBJ2-7
D: .
CDR3: CASSLFPLSYEQYF
DNA: TGTGCCAGCAGCTTGTTTCCCCTTTCCTACGAGCAGTACTTC

size: .
V: TRBV6-1
J: TRBJ2-7
D: TRBD2
CDR3: CASGDSGSLSYEQYF
DNA: TGTGCCAGTGGGGATAGCGGGAGTCTCTCCTACGAGCAGTACTTC

size: .
V: TRBV30
J: TRBJ1-1
D: TRBD1
CDR3: CAWSRKDRGYTEAFF
DNA: TGTGCCTGGAGCAGAAAGGACAGGGGTTACACTGAAGCTTTCTTT

size: once
V: TRBV30
J: TRBJ2-2
D: .
CDR3: CAWGVTELFF
DNA: TGTGCCTGGGGGGTGACGGAGCTGTTTTTT

size: .
V: TRBV28
J: TRBJ1-6
D: TRBD1
CDR3: CASSLGTGWSPLHF
DNA: TGTGCCAGCAGCCTGGGGACAGGGTGGTCACCCCTCCACTTT

size: .
V: TRBV6-1
J: TRBJ1-5
D: .
CDR3: CASSEVWSNQPQHF
DNA: TGTGCCAGCAGTGAGGTTTGGTCCAATCAGCCCCAGCATTTT

size: once
V: TRBV7-2
J: TRBJ2-1
D: TRBD2
CDR3: CASSLVTGGYEQFF
DNA: TGTGCCAGCAGCTTAGTGACGGGAGGGTATGAGCAGTTCTTC

size: few
V: TRBV18
J: TRBJ2-2
D: .
CDR3: CASSPLGRANTGELFF
DNA: TGTGCCAGCTCACCACTGGGCAGGGCGAACACCGGGGAGCTGTTTTTT

size: .
V: TRBV5-4
J: TRBJ2-2
D: .
CDR3: CASSLGTRSTGELFF
DNA: TGTGCCAGCAGCTTGGGGACCCGGAGCACCGGGGAGCTGTTTTTT

size: .
V: TRBV7-8
J: TRBJ1-5
D: .
CDR3: CASSLGPDQPQHF
DNA: TGTGCCAGCAGCTTAGGTCCGGATCAGCCCCAGCATTTT

size: .
V: TRBV7-9
J: TRBJ2-1
D: .
CDR3: CASTVLVSEQFF
DNA: TGTGCCAGCACCGTACTAGTCTCTGAGCAGTTCTTC

size: .
V: TRBV19
J: TRBJ1-1
D: .
CDR3: CASSMKQGVMNTEAFF
DNA: TGTGCCAGTAGTATGAAACAGGGAGTCATGAACACTGAAGCTTTCTTT

size: once
V: TRBV11-2
J: TRBJ1-4
D: .
CDR3: CASSSQGTNEKLFF
DNA: TGTGCCAGCAGCTCGCAGGGAACTAATGAAAAACTGTTTTTT

size: once
V: TRBV28
J: TRBJ2-3
D: TRBD2
CDR3: CASSPESSGRVQYF
DNA: TGTGCCAGCAGCCCGGAGTCTAGCGGGAGGGTGCAGTATTTT

size: .
V: TRBV28
J: TRBJ2-7
D: .
CDR3: CASSLPDWRSYEQYF
DNA: TGTGCCAGCAGTTTACCCGACTGGCGGAGCTACGAGCAGTACTTC

size: .
V: TRBV28
J: TRBJ2-4
D: TRBD1
CDR3: CASKGTGQGFGKNIQYF
DNA: TGTGCCAGCAAGGGGACGGGACAGGGGTTTGGCAAAAACATTCAGTACTTC

size: medium-sized
V: TRBV11-1
J: TRBJ1-3
D: .
CDR3: CASSNRRAGNTIYF
DNA: TGTGCCAGCAGCAACAGGAGAGCTGGAAACACCATATATTTT

size: .
V: TRBV11-2
J: TRBJ2-1
D: .
CDR3: CASSHTRVNEQFF
DNA: TGTGCCAGCAGCCACACACGGGTCAATGAGCAGTTCTTC

size: .
V: TRBV18
J: TRBJ1-1
D: .
CDR3: CASSPNRADTEAFF
DNA: TGTGCCAGCTCACCAAACAGGGCGGACACTGAAGCTTTCTTT

size: .
V: TRBV28
J: TRBJ1-2
D: TRBD1
CDR3: CASNMDRIDGYTF
DNA: TGTGCCAGCAATATGGACAGGATCGATGGCTACACCTTC

size: .
V: TRBV28
J: TRBJ1-3
D: TRBD1
CDR3: CASRRQGTPGNTIYF
DNA: TGTGCCAGCAGGCGACAGGGAACCCCTGGAAACACCATATATTTT

size: .
V: TRBV7-6
J: TRBJ1-1
D: .
CDR3: CASSLGIGGTEAFF
DNA: TGTGCCAGCAGCTTAGGGATAGGGGGCACTGAAGCTTTCTTT

size: .
V: TRBV5-1
J: TRBJ2-5
D: .
CDR3: CASSADREGTQYF
DNA: TGCGCCAGCAGCGCGGACAGGGAGGGGACCCAGTACTTC

size: .
V: TRBV27
J: TRBJ2-3
D: TRBD2
CDR3: CASSVLAGGPVSTDTQYF
DNA: TGTGCCAGCAGTGTACTAGCGGGAGGGCCGGTTAGCACAGATACGCAGTATTTT

size: .
V: TRBV5-1
J: TRBJ2-2
D: .
CDR3: CASSLGLRTGELFF
DNA: TGCGCCAGCAGCTTGGGGCTGAGGACCGGGGAGCTGTTTTTT

size: .
V: TRBV2
J: TRBJ1-5
D: .
CDR3: CASSPPGGTGNQPQHF
DNA: TGTGCCAGCAGTCCTCCGGGGGGTACTGGCAATCAGCCCCAGCATTTT

size: .
V: TRBV5-1
J: TRBJ2-3
D: .
CDR3: CASRRESSTDTQYF
DNA: TGCGCCAGCAGACGGGAGAGCAGCACAGATACGCAGTATTTT

size: .
V: TRBV10-1
J: TRBJ2-3
D: TRBD1
CDR3: CATQTGVSTDTQYF
DNA: TGCGCCACCCAGACAGGGGTTAGCACAGATACGCAGTATTTT

size: .
V: TRBV4-2
J: TRBJ1-4
D: .
CDR3: CASSQGTLGFEEEKLFF
DNA: TGTGCCAGCAGCCAAGGCACTTTGGGGTTTGAAGAGGAAAAACTGTTTTTT

size: .
V: TRBV7-4
J: TRBJ2-7
D: TRBD1
CDR3: CASSQDRGPSYEQYF
DNA: TGTGCCAGCAGCCAGGACAGGGGCCCTTCCTACGAGCAGTACTTC

size: .
V: TRBV5-7
J: TRBJ1-5
D: .
CDR3: CASSSTQGRQPQHF
DNA: TGTGCCAGCAGCTCCACACAGGGACGACAGCCCCAGCATTTT

size: .
V: TRBV19
J: TRBJ2-7
D: .
CDR3: CASSGRLGYEQYF
DNA: TGTGCCAGTAGTGGACGACTAGGCTACGAGCAGTACTTC